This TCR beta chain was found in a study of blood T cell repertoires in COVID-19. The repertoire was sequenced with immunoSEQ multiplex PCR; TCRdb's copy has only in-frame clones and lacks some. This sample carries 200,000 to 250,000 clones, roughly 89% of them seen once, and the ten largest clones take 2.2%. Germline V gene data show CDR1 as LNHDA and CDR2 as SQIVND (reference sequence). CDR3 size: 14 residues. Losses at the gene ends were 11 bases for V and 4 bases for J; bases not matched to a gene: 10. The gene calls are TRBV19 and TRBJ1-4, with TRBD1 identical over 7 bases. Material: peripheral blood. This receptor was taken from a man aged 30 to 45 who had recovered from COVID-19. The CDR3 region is CAGKRQGDNEKLFF. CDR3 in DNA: TGTGCCGGAAAGCGACAGGGAGATAATGAAAAACTGTTTTTT.